This T cell receptor (beta chain) is drawn from a study of CD8 T cells in ankylosing spondylitis. General study points: Ankylosing spondylitis blood appeared to carry a characteristic TCR beta motif of roughly 8 highly homologous variants.

MiXCR was run by TCRdb on the 5' RACE reads, yielding one entry per CDR3 protein. The data contain 150,000 to 200,000 distinct CDR3 sequences, 9.5% to 15% of them singletons. The germline V gene has CDR1 MNHEY and CDR2 SVGAGI. The junction had 7 bases not matched to a gene; V was cut back by 4 bases and J by 5 bases. The CDR3 totals 17 residues. With regard to this clonotype: Its antigen is undetermined.

The TCR was taken from a male donor with ankylosing spondylitis or in good health (not recorded which). Source material: blood, either unsorted or a sorted T cell fraction (not recorded which). J is TRBJ2-2 and V is TRBV6-5; 13 bases are a match to TRBD2. The CDR3 here is CASSSLAGGPGTGELFF. In DNA, the CDR3 is TGTGCCAGCAGTTCACTAGCGGGGGGGCCCGGGACCGGGGAGCTGTTTTTT.